The 2 T cell receptor beta chains below all came from one sample that was sequenced in a study of CD8+CD57+ T cells in acquired aplastic anemia. Template material for TCR beta VDJ and CDR3 profiling consisted of genomic DNA. TCRdb recomputed calls from the reads with MiXCR, one row per CDR3 protein. The top ten clones hold 0.95% to 1.2% of a sample with 200,000 to 250,000 distinct CDR3 sequences, 34% of them seen once. Sequences were obtained from sorted CD4+, CD8+, or CD8+CD57+ T cells (not recorded which) from PBMCs. The receptors here all came from a human donor in good health, serving as a control.

The chain carries TRBV7-2 and TRBJ2-5; 10 nucleotides line up with TRBD2. The germline CDR1 and CDR2 sequences are SGHTA and FQGNSA. Losses at the gene ends were 5 bases for V and 7 bases for J; bases not matched to a gene: 7. The CDR3 spans 14 residues. CDR3 DNA: TGTGCCAGCAGCCTCGCGGTAGCGGGGGGGACCCAGTACTTC. It translates to CASSLAVAGGTQYF.

Ten or more counts support this clonotype. The J gene is TRBJ2-1, the V gene TRBV9; 9 bases match TRBD2. CDR1 and CDR2 (germline): SGDLS, YYNGEE. The CDR3 extends over 14 amino acids. V shed 3 bases, J shed 4 bases, and the junction held 2 bases outside the gene matches. CDR3 sequence (DNA): TGTGCCAGCAGCGGCGGGGGGGGATACAATGAGCAGTTCTTC. Translating gives CASSGGGGYNEQFF.